This entry lists 14 T cell receptor beta chains sequenced from one sample in a study of T cell responses to AZD1222 COVID-19 vaccine. Some clones are missing from TCRdb's copy, which holds only in-frame ones; the method was immunoSEQ multiplex PCR. This table has over 100,000 clones, roughly 90% appearing once. The material sequenced was peripheral blood, taken on day 0 of AZD1222 vaccination. All receptors derive from an adult in good health.

The chain joins TRBV27 to TRBJ1-2; the match to TRBD1 covers 7 bases. The junction had 6 bases not matched to a gene; V was cut back by 3 bases and J by 8 bases. The CDR3 loop spans 13 amino acids. CDR1 is MNHEY and CDR2 is SMNVEV in the germline V gene (reference sequence). The CDR3 coding sequence is TGTGCCAGCAGTTTCCGACAGGGCAGCGGCTACACCTTC. Translated: CASSFRQGSGYTF.

The chain employs TRBV4-3 and TRBJ2-7, with 9 positions matching TRBD2. The CDR3 is 15 amino acids. J gave up 1 base and V 2 bases, and 3 bases lay outside the gene matches. In germline, CDR1 is LGHNA, CDR2 YSLEER. CDR3 sequence (DNA): TGCGCCAGCAGCCAAAATCTAGCGGGATCCTACGAGCAGTACTTC. Translated, it gives CASSQNLAGSYEQYF.

CDR3: CASSVAPSTEQFF. The CDR3 DNA follows: TGTGCCAGCAGCGTAGCTCCGAGTACTGAGCAGTTCTTC. V gene TRBV9 combines with J gene TRBJ2-1; D is ambiguous. The CDR3 extends over 13 amino acids. The V gene lost 0 bases and the J gene lost 9 bases, with 10 bases spanning the gap. CDR1 and CDR2 from the germline V gene are SGDLS and YYNGEE. Full variable domain (outside the CDR3, taken from reference TRBV9 and TRBJ2-1): DSGVTQTPKHLITATGQRVTLRCSPRSGDLSVYWYQQSLDQGLQFLIQYYNGEERAKGNILERFSAQQFPDLHSELNLSSLELGDSALYFCASSVAPSTEQFFGPGTRLTVL.

The gene calls are TRBV5-4 and TRBJ2-1, with D perhaps TRBD2 (6 bases). The germline V gene encodes CDR1 SGHNT and CDR2 YYREEE (reference sequence). V dropped 7 bases and J dropped 0 bases, with 17 bases sitting between them. The CDR3 is 16 amino acids. The CDR3 sequence is CASGTSHISSYNEQFF. The CDR3 DNA sequence: TGTGCCAGCGGGACTTCCCATATTAGCTCCTACAATGAGCAGTTCTTC.

The chain uses TRBV7-9 and TRBJ1-5; D is ambiguous. The CDR3 sequence is 14 residues long. V lost 5 bases, J lost 5 bases, and 13 bases lay in between. CDR1 SEHNR and CDR2 FQNEAQ come from the germline V gene (reference sequence). CDR3 DNA: TGTGCCAGCAGCCACTGGGAGGTGGATCAGCCCCAGCATTTT. It translates to CASSHWEVDQPQHF. The variable domain in full, with the rest retrieved from reference TRBV7-9 and TRBJ1-5, is DTGVSQNPRHKITKRGQNVTFRCDPISEHNRLYWYRQTLGQGPEFLTYFQNEAQLEKSRLLSDRFSAERPKGSFSTLEIQRTEQGDSAMYLCASSHWEVDQPQHFGDGTRLSIL.

The chain combines TRBV4-3 with TRBJ1-2; no firm D call. The germline V gene has CDR1 LGHNA and CDR2 YSLEER. V was cut by 0 bases and J by 5 bases, with 19 bases left in between. The CDR3 contains 17 residues. DNA of the CDR3: TGCGCCAGCAGCCAAGATACGTTCCCGAGGGAAGAATATGGCTACACCTTC. Translation: CASSQDTFPREEYGYTF.

The CDR3 reads CASSYGGALSNQPQHF. As DNA, the CDR3 is TGTGCCAGCAGTTACGGAGGGGCGCTGAGCAATCAGCCCCAGCATTTT. V is TRBV6-2 or TRBV6-3 and J is TRBJ1-5; maybe TRBD1 (5 bases). The CDR3 has 16 amino acids. Trimming pared 2 bases from V and 1 base from J, leaving 12 bases between. Germline CDR1 reads MNHEY; CDR2 reads SVGEGT.

V usage is TRBV3-1 (or the pseudogene TRBV3-2) and J usage is TRBJ2-4; 8 nucleotides agree with TRBD2. CDR1 LGHDT and CDR2 YNNKEL come from the germline V gene (reference sequence). V lost 4 bases, J lost 10 bases, and 12 bases stayed unmatched. The CDR3 is 15 residues long. The CDR3 DNA sequence: TGTGCCAGCAGCCTAAGCGGGAGCGGGTTGGGGATTCAGTACTTC. Translated, it gives CASSLSGSGLGIQYF.

The V gene is TRBV14, the J gene TRBJ2-5; 7 positions match TRBD2. After removal of 0 bases from V and 7 bases from J, the junction contained 8 bases not matched to a gene. The germline CDR1 and CDR2 sequences are SGHDN and FVKESK. The CDR3 totals 15 residues. CDR3 loop: CASSQEGTKVGTQYF. The CDR3 region has the DNA TGTGCCAGCAGCCAAGAGGGGACTAAGGTTGGGACCCAGTACTTC.

The J gene is TRBJ1-4, the V gene TRBV13, with 7 bases aligning to TRBD1. Germline V lookup: CDR1 PRHDT, CDR2 FYEKMQ (reference sequence). Trimming cost V 0 bases and J 7 bases; bases outside gene matches: 2. The CDR3 extends over 14 amino acids. The CDR3 bases are TGTGCCAGCAGCTTAGGAGGGGGCAGTGAAAAACTGTTTTTT. Its protein is CASSLGGGSEKLFF.

The chain carries TRBV6-4 and TRBJ2-1; the match to TRBD2 covers 7 bases. This CDR3 spans 15 amino acids. The V gene end was trimmed by 6 bases and the J gene end by 2 bases; junction bases not matched to a gene: 7. The germline CDR1 and CDR2 sequences are MRHNA and SNTAGT. CDR3 sequence (DNA): TGTGCCAGCAGCGCCGGGGAGGGCACCTACAATGAGCAGTTCTTC. This sequence encodes CASSAGEGTYNEQFF.

The chain is built from TRBV19 and TRBJ2-7; 10 nucleotides match TRBD1. Germline loops: CDR1 LNHDA, CDR2 SQIVND (reference sequence). This CDR3 is built from 15 residues. V was clipped by 2 bases and J by 4 bases; unmatched bases: 5. CDR3 region: CASSIPGQGTYEQYF. CDR3 nucleotide sequence: TGTGCCAGTAGTATACCGGGACAGGGGACTTACGAGCAGTACTTC.

The rearrangement joins TRBV5-1 to TRBJ1-3; TRBD1 agrees at 7 bases. CDR3 length: 18 amino acids. V dropped 2 bases and J dropped 2; count of bases not matched to a gene: 13. Germline CDR1 reads SGHRS; CDR2 reads YFSETQ. As DNA, the CDR3 is TGCGCCAGCAGCTTTGGGACCCTCGGGACAGACGCTGGAAACACCATATATTTT. This gives the protein CASSFGTLGTDAGNTIYF.

The chain couples TRBV7-9 to TRBJ1-2; TRBD1 matches 10 bases. With V trimmed by 3 bases and J by 4 bases, 2 bases remained unmatched. The CDR3 contains 14 residues. CDR1 SEHNR and CDR2 FQNEAQ come from the germline V gene (reference sequence). The CDR3 DNA follows: TGTGCCAGCAGCTTTGGGACAGGGGCCTATGGCTACACCTTC. Its translation: CASSFGTGAYGYTF. Full variable domain (rest looked up from reference TRBV7-9 and TRBJ1-2): DTGVSQNPRHKITKRGQNVTFRCDPISEHNRLYWYRQTLGQGPEFLTYFQNEAQLEKSRLLSDRFSAERPKGSFSTLEIQRTEQGDSAMYLCASSFGTGAYGYTFGSGTRLTVV.